This passage covers 10 T cell receptor beta chains from one sample sequenced in a study of identical twins. MiXCR, applied by TCRdb to the 5' RACE reads, yields one record per CDR3 protein. This table holds 120,000 to 150,000 distinct CDR3 sequences, roughly 3.5% found once. The specimen was memory T cells sorted from blood. These receptors were taken from a man aged 18 to 29 in good health.

This clonotype was observed at least ten times. The J gene is TRBJ2-1, the V gene TRBV5-1; maybe TRBD2 (5 bases). V was trimmed by 4 bases and J by 0 bases, leaving 14 bases between them. The germline CDR1 and CDR2 sequences are SGHRS and YFSETQ. The CDR3 spans 16 residues. The CDR3 sequence: CASSPQAASSYNEQFF. CDR3 in DNA: TGCGCCAGCAGCCCTCAAGCGGCGAGCTCCTACAATGAGCAGTTCTTC.

This clonotype was counted many times. The genes are TRBV9 and TRBJ2-1; TRBD2 matches 10 bases. This CDR3 contains 19 residues. Germline assignment: CDR1 SGDLS and CDR2 YYNGEE. The ends lost 3 bases at V and 9 bases at J; junction bases unmatched: 21. The CDR3 loop reads CASSGTSSGRKKRIGEQFF. CDR3 bases: TGTGCCAGCAGCGGTACTAGTAGCGGGAGGAAAAAGAGGATAGGTGAGCAGTTCTTC. Drawing the rest from reference TRBV9 and TRBJ2-1, the complete variable domain is DSGVTQTPKHLITATGQRVTLRCSPRSGDLSVYWYQQSLDQGLQFLIQYYNGEERAKGNILERFSAQQFPDLHSELNLSSLELGDSALYFCASSGTSSGRKKRIGEQFFGPGTRLTVL.

This clonotype was seen ten or more times. The chain recombines TRBV6-2 or TRBV6-3 with TRBJ1-5; a weak D match, TRBD1 (6 bases). Germline V gene sequence: CDR1 MNHEY, CDR2 SVGEGT. The CDR3 totals 15 residues. With 6 bases removed from V and 5 bases from J, the gap between germline ends came to 17 bases. CDR3 DNA: TGTGCCAGCAGCCCCGCGGACAGCCATCATCAGCCCCAGCATTTT. It is translated as CASSPADSHHQPQHF.

This chain uses TRBV5-8 with TRBJ2-3; tentative D call: TRBD1 (6 bases). Per the germline V gene, CDR1 is SGHTS and CDR2 is YDEGEE. V was shortened by 0 bases and J by 2 bases, with 10 bases between the two germline ends. This CDR3 comprises 15 residues. CDR3: CASSLEGGYTDTQYF. CDR3 coding DNA: TGTGCCAGCAGCTTGGAAGGGGGTTACACAGATACGCAGTATTTT.

This clonotype appeared many times. V usage is TRBV20-1 and J usage is TRBJ2-2, with 7 nucleotides matching TRBD2. Germline assignment: CDR1 DFQATT and CDR2 SNEGSKA (reference sequence). V gave up 6 bases and J gave up 3 bases; unmatched junction bases: 13. The CDR3 runs 16 residues. CDR3 bases: TGCAGTGCCAACAGTCGGACTAGTTTTTACACCGGGGAGCTGTTTTTT. It codes for CSANSRTSFYTGELFF.

The sample holds many counts of this clonotype. The V call is TRBV7-2, the J call TRBJ2-1; D not certain. V lost 1 base and J lost 5, with 9 bases in between. This CDR3 region has 14 residues. The germline CDR1 and CDR2 sequences are SGHTA and FQGNSA. The CDR3 nucleotides are TGTGCCAGCAGCTTAGGTGGCTTTAACAATGAGCAGTTCTTC. Translating it yields CASSLGGFNNEQFF.

This clonotype was counted many times. J is TRBJ2-5 and V is TRBV12-3 or TRBV12-4, with a possible D match to TRBD2 (5 bases). The CDR3 covers 14 residues. Trimming took 6 bases from V and 4 from J, leaving 15 bases between them. The CDR3 spells CASSPDRGSETQYF. The CDR3 DNA reads TGTGCCAGCAGCCCAGACCGAGGGTCAGAGACCCAGTACTTC.

This clonotype appeared many times. The genes are TRBV10-3 and TRBJ1-5; D is unresolved. Germline CDR1 ENHRY, CDR2 SYGVKD. Between the trimmed V and J ends, which lost 11 bases and 1 base, there was a span of 12 bases. There are 13 residues in the CDR3. CDR3 bases: TGTGCCTGGGCGAGACCCAGCAATCAGCCCCAGCATTTT. It specifies CAWARPSNQPQHF.

Sample share makes this clonotype medium-sized. The chain uses TRBV5-1 and TRBJ2-1, with TRBD2 identical over 8 bases. The CDR3 sequence is 20 residues long. The germline V gene encodes CDR1 SGHRS and CDR2 YFSETQ. V was pared by 4 bases and J by 0 bases, with 18 bases of the junction left unmatched. CDR3 DNA: TGCGCCAGCAGCCCGGAGGCGGGGACTAGTCGGGGTGGCTCCTACAATGAGCAGTTCTTC. Protein sequence: CASSPEAGTSRGGSYNEQFF.

This clonotype was counted at least ten times. The chain joins TRBV2 to TRBJ2-1, with 9 bases identical to TRBD2. This CDR3 comprises 14 residues. CDR1 SNHLY and CDR2 FYNNEI come from the germline V gene. The V segment lost 7 bases and the J segment 2 bases; nucleotides outside the gene matches: 3. Written as DNA, the CDR3 is TGTGCCAGCAAAGGACTAGCGACCTACAATGAGCAGTTCTTC. Translating it yields CASKGLATYNEQFF. Combining the CDR3 with reference TRBV2 and TRBJ2-1 gives the whole variable domain EPEVTQTPSHQVTQMGQEVILRCVPISNHLYFYWYRQILGQKVEFLVSFYNNEISEKSEIFDDQFSVERPDGSNFTLKIRSTKLEDSAMYFCASKGLATYNEQFFGPGTRLTVL.